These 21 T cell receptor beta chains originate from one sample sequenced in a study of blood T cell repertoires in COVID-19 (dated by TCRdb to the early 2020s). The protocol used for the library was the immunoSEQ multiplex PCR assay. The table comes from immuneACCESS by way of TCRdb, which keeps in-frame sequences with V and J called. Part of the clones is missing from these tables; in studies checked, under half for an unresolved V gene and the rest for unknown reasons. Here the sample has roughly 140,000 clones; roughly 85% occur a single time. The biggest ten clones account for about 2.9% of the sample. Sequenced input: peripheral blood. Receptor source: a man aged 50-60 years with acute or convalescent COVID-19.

This chain's CDR3 is CASSLGGRGGNTEAFF. Here the CDR3 DNA reads TGTGCCAGCAGCTTAGGGGGACGCGGGGGGAACACTGAAGCTTTCTTT. The chain couples TRBV11-3 to TRBJ1-1, with a possible D match to TRBD1 (5 bases). In germline, CDR1 is SGHNT, CDR2 YENEEA. The V end lost 1 base, the J end lost 1 base, and 13 bases lay between the germline ends. CDR3 length: 16 amino acids.

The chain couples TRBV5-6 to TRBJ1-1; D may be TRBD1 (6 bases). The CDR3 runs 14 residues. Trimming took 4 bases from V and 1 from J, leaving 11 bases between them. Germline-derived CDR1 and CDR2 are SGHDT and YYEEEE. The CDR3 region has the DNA TGTGCCAGCAGCCCCGACAGGACGAACACTGAAGCTTTCTTT. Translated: CASSPDRTNTEAFF.

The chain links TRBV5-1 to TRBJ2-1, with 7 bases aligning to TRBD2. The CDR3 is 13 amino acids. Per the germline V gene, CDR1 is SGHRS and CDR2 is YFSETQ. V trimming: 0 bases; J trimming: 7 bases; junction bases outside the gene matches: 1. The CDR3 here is CASSLGGRNEQFF. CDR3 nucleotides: TGCGCCAGCAGCTTGGGCGGGAGAAATGAGCAGTTCTTC.

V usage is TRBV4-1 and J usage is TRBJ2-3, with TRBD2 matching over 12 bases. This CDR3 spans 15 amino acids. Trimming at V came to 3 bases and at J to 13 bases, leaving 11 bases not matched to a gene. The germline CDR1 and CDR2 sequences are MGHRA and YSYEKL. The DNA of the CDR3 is TGCGCCAGCAGCCACGGTGGTCTAGCGGGGGGGTTGGAGTATTTT. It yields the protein CASSHGGLAGGLEYF.

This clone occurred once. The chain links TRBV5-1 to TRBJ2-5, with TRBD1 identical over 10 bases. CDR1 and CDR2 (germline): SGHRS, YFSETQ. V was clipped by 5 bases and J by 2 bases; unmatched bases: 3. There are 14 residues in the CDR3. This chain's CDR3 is CASSGTGVQETQYF. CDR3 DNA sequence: TGCGCCAGCAGTGGGACAGGGGTGCAAGAGACCCAGTACTTC.

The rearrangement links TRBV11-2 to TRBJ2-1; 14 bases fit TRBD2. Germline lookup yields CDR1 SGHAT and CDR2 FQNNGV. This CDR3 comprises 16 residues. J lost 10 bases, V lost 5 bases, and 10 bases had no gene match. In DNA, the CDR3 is TGTGCCAGCAGCCCAAGACTAGCGGGAGGGCCAGGCGAGCAGTTCTTC. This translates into CASSPRLAGGPGEQFF.

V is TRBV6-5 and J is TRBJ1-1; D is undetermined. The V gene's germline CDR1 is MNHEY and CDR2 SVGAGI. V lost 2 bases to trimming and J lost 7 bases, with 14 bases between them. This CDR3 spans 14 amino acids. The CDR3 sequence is CASSYPQVPSEAFF. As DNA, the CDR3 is TGTGCCAGCAGTTACCCACAAGTCCCTAGTGAAGCTTTCTTT.

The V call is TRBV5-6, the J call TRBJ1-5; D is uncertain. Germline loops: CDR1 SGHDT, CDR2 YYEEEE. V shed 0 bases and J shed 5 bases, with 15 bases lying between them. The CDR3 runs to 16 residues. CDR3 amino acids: CASSLGAAALDQPQHF. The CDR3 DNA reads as TGTGCCAGCAGCTTGGGGGCAGCGGCTCTCGATCAGCCCCAGCATTTT.

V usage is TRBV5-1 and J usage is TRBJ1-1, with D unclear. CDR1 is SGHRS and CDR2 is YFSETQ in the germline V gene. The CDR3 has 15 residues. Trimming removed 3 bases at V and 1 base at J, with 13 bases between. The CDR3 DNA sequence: TGCGCCAGCAGCTGGAAACCCGCAGGGAACACTGAAGCTTTCTTT. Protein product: CASSWKPAGNTEAFF.

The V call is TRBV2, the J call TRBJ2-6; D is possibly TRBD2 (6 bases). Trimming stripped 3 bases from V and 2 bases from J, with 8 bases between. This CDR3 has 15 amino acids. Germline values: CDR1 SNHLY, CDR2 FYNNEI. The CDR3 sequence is CASSDWGAGANVLTF. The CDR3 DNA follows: TGTGCCAGCAGTGATTGGGGGGCTGGGGCCAACGTCCTGACTTTC.

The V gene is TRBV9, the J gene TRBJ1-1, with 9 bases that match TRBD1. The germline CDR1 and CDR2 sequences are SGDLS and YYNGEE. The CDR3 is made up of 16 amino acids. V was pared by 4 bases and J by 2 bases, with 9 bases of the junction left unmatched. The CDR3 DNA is TGTGCCAGCAGCCCAACAGGGGGCCCGGCTAACACTGAAGCTTTCTTT. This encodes CASSPTGGPANTEAFF.

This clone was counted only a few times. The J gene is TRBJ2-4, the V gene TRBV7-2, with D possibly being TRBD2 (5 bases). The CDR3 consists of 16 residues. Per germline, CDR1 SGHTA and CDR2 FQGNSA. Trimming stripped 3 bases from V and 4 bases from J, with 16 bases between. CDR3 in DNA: TGTGCCAGCAGCTTTAATGTCTACGGGGAAAAAAACATTCAGTACTTC. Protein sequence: CASSFNVYGEKNIQYF. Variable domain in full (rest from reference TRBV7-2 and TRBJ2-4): GAGVSQSPSNKVTEKGKDVELRCDPISGHTALYWYRQSLGQGLEFLIYFQGNSAPDKSGLPSDRFSAERTGGSVSTLTIQRTQQEDSAVYLCASSFNVYGEKNIQYFGAGTRLSVL.

The CDR3 loop is CASERAIQGSTGELFF. The DNA for the CDR3 is TGCGCCAGCGAGCGGGCAATTCAGGGCAGCACCGGGGAGCTGTTTTTT. V is TRBV4-1 and J is TRBJ2-2, with D possibly being TRBD2 (6 bases). This CDR3 is 16 amino acids long. Germline values: CDR1 MGHRA, CDR2 YSYEKL. V was pared by 8 bases and J by 4 bases, with 20 bases between.

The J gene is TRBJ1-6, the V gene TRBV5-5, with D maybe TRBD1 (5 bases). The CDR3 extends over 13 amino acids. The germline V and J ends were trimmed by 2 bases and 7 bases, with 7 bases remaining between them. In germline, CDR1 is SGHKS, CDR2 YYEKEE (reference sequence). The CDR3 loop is CASSLGANSPLHF. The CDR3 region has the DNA TGTGCCAGCAGCTTAGGGGCAAATTCACCCCTCCACTTT.

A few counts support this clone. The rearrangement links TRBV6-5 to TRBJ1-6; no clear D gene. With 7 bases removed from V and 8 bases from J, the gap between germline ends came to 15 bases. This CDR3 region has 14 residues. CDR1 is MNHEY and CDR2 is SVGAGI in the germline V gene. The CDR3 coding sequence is TGTGCCAGCACCGAAGGTCGGGGAGATTCACCCCTCCACTTT. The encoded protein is CASTEGRGDSPLHF.

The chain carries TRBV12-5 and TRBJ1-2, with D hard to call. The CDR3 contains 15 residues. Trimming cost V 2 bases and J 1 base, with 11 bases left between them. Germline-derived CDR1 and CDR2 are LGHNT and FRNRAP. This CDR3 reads CASGLSLRDNYGYTF. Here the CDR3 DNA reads TGTGCTAGTGGTTTGTCTCTACGAGATAACTATGGCTACACCTTC.

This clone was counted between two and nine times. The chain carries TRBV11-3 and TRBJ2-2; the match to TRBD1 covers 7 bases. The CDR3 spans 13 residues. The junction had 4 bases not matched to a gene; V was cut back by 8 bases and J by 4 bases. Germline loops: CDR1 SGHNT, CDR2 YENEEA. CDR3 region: CASATGVTGELFF. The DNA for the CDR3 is TGTGCCAGCGCTACAGGGGTCACCGGGGAGCTGTTTTTT.

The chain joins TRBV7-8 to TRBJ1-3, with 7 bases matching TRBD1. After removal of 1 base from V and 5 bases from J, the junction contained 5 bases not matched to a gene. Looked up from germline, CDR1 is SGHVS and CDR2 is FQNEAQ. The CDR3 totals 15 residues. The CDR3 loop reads CASSLEEGARNTIYF. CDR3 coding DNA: TGTGCCAGCAGCTTAGAGGAGGGGGCCCGAAACACCATATATTTT.

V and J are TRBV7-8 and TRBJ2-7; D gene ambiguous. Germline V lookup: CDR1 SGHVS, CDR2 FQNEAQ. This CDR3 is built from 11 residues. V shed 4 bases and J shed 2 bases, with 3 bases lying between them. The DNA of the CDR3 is TGTGCCAGCAGCTCAGCCTACGAGCAGTACTTC. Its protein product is CASSSAYEQYF. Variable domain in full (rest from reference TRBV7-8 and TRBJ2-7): GAGVSQSPRYKVAKRGQDVALRCDPISGHVSLFWYQQALGQGPEFLTYFQNEAQLDKSGLPSDRFFAERPEGSVSTLKIQRTQQEDSAVYLCASSSAYEQYFGPGTRLTVT.

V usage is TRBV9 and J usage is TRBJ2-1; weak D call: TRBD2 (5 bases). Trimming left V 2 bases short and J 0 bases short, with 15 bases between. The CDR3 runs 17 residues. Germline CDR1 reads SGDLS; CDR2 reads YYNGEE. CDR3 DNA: TGTGCCAGCAGCGTCTCTAGCCGGCGGGCCTCCTACAATGAGCAGTTCTTC. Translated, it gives CASSVSSRRASYNEQFF.

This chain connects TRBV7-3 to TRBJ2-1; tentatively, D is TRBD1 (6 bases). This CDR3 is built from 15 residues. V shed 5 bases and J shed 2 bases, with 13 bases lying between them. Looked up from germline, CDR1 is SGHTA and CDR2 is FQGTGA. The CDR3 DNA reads TGTGCCAGCAGCGGACAGTTCGACCCCTACAATGAGCAGTTCTTC. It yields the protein CASSGQFDPYNEQFF.